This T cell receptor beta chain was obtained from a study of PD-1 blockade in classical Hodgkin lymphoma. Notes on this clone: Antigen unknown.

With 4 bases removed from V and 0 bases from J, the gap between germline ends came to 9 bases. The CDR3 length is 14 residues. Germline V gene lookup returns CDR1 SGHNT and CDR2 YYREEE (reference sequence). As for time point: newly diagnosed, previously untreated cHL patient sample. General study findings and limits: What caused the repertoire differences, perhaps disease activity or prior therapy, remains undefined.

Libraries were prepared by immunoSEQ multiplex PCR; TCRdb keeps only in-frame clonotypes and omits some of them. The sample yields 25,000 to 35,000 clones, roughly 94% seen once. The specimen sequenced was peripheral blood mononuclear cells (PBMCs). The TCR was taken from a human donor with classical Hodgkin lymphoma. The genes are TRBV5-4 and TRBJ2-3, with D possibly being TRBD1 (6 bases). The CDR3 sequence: CASSPGQSTDTQYF. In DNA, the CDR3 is TGTGCCAGCAGCCCGGGACAAAGCACAGATACGCAGTATTTT.